This T cell receptor (beta chain) originates from a study of identical twins. Study-level points and caveats: Memory repertoires lacked the insertion deficit that abundant cord blood beta clonotypes showed. Weaker excess twin sharing was seen among beta out-of-frame sequences. Models, which agreed with sharing between unrelated individuals, nonetheless underestimated the out-of-frame TCR alpha sharing seen in monozygotic twins.

The V segment lost 1 base and the J segment 8 bases; nucleotides outside the gene matches: 7. Germline values: CDR1 SGDLS, CDR2 YYNGEE. CDR3 length: 15 amino acids. TCRdb re-derived calls from the 5' RACE reads in MiXCR, one entry per CDR3 protein. Among approximately 590,000 distinct CDR3 sequences listed, 9.6% were seen once. This clonotype was counted a few times. What it recognizes is unknown. Only healthy Caucasians were enrolled as donors. The sample also formed part of further work on yellow fever vaccine responses in identical twins.

This rearrangement joins TRBV9 to TRBJ2-1; 9 bases are a match to TRBD1. The sequencing input was PBMCs. The receptor was derived from a woman under 30 in good health. CDR3 amino acids: CASSVLGQGMDEQFF. DNA for the CDR3: TGTGCCAGCAGCGTACTGGGACAGGGCATGGATGAGCAGTTCTTC.